This TCR beta chain was sequenced for a study of cytomegalovirus exposure and HLA in healthy donors. About the study: An earlier analysis identified 95 million to 120 million unique TCR beta sequences in 150 million to 200 million T cells. Across roughly 400 genotyped donors, roughly 85% landed in the Caucasian-associated ancestry cluster.

PCR employed 60 Vbeta and 13 Jbeta primers. Profiling relied on immunoSEQ multiplex PCR, and the TCRdb table lists in-frame clones only, not all of them. The table shows 140,000 to 150,000 clones, with around 84% occurring only once. Study findings and constraints: There were some public TCRs occurring in many donors, but most TCR sequences were rare. HLA alleles showed associations with approximately 15,000 TCR beta sequences in a later analysis, at a 0.05 false discovery rate.

About this clone: Its specificity is not known.

With 4 bases clipped from V and 1 base from J, the junction kept 12 bases outside the gene matches. CDR1 is SGHRS and CDR2 is YFSETQ in the germline V gene. The CDR3 sequence is 17 residues long. This clonotype was sampled from a boy between 2 and 10 years old in good health and CMV-seronegative. The V gene is TRBV5-1, the J gene TRBJ2-3; 7 bases fit TRBD2. Sequencing was carried out using PBMCs. The CDR3 nucleotides are TGCGCCAGCAGCCCGAGGAAGCGGGACTTCGGCACAGATACGCAGTATTTT. Protein product: CASSPRKRDFGTDTQYF.